This TCR beta chain was found in a study of blood T cell repertoires in COVID-19. Clones were sequenced by immunoSEQ multiplex PCR, and TCRdb holds only the in-frame ones, with some missing. The data contain some 91,000 clones, 76% of them singletons. Trimming stripped 1 base from V and 1 base from J, with 14 bases between. The CDR3 covers 17 residues. Germline V CDR1 and CDR2: SGHDN, FVKESK. The sample comprised peripheral blood. This sequence joins TRBV14 and TRBJ2-4; D is unclear. The sequence was collected from a man aged 65 to 79 with acute or convalescent COVID-19. The CDR3 loop is CASSQVTPTGAKNIQYF. Here the CDR3 DNA reads TGTGCCAGCAGCCAAGTTACTCCCACCGGGGCCAAAAACATTCAGTACTTC.